Below are 7 T cell receptor beta chains sequenced from a single sample in a study of blood T cell repertoires in COVID-19. The method was immunoSEQ multiplex PCR; TCRdb's version includes in-frame clones alone and lacks a portion of them. The sample includes roughly 290,000 clones, around four fifths of them seen just once. Sequenced material: peripheral blood. The receptor source for this set is a woman in her forties or fifties with active or convalescent COVID-19.

The chain links TRBV25-1 to TRBJ1-2, with D uncertain. V lost 1 base to trimming and J lost 0 bases, with 12 bases between them. CDR1 MGHDK and CDR2 SYGVNS come from the germline V gene. The CDR3 covers 16 residues. CDR3: CASSESTVKANYGYTF. CDR3 sequence (DNA): TGTGCCAGCAGTGAATCTACAGTGAAAGCTAACTATGGCTACACCTTC.

This clone was recorded many times. The rearrangement joins TRBV19 to TRBJ1-2; D is possibly TRBD1 (5 bases). Per the germline V gene, CDR1 is LNHDA and CDR2 is SQIVND (reference sequence). The CDR3 covers 13 residues. V was cut by 5 bases and J by 8 bases, with 15 bases left in between. The CDR3 DNA follows: TGTGCCAGTAGTTTACAGGCGCGTGGAGGCTACACCTTC. Amino acids: CASSLQARGGYTF. Combining the CDR3 with reference TRBV19 and TRBJ1-2 gives the whole variable domain DGGITQSPKYLFRKEGQNVTLSCEQNLNHDAMYWYRQDPGQGLRLIYYSQIVNDFQKGDIAEGYSVSREKKESFPLTVTSAQKNPTAFYLCASSLQARGGYTFGSGTRLTVV.

The rearrangement uses TRBV27 and TRBJ1-6, with D possibly TRBD1 on 5 matching bases. Deletions cut 6 bases from V and 7 bases from J, with 13 bases between. This CDR3 has 14 amino acids. In germline, CDR1 is MNHEY, CDR2 SMNVEV (reference sequence). The CDR3 region is CASRVGGTNSPLHF. The CDR3 DNA sequence: TGTGCCAGCAGGGTGGGGGGAACGAATTCACCCCTCCACTTT.

CDR3 region: CASSHIDLLATDTQYF. The CDR3 DNA sequence: TGCGCCAGCAGCCATATAGACCTACTAGCGACCGATACGCAGTATTTT. The V call is TRBV4-1, the J call TRBJ2-3; 7 nucleotides agree with TRBD2. Germline-derived CDR1 and CDR2 are MGHRA and YSYEKL. The CDR3 consists of 16 residues. V lost 3 bases, J lost 6 bases, and 12 bases stayed unmatched.

The CDR3 region is CASSFLSPLHF. The CDR3 DNA reads TGTGCCAGCAGTTTCCTTTCACCCCTCCACTTT. This chain uses TRBV12-3 or TRBV12-4 with TRBJ1-6; the D is unclear. This CDR3 has 11 amino acids. Trimming pared 3 bases from V and 9 bases from J, leaving 3 bases between.

The chain links TRBV20-1 to TRBJ2-1; TRBD1 matches 9 bases. This CDR3 has 14 residues. Per the germline V gene, CDR1 is DFQATT and CDR2 is SNEGSKA (reference sequence). Losses at the gene ends were 3 bases for V and 4 bases for J; bases not matched to a gene: 4. CDR3 nucleotides: TGCAGTGCTAGTGGGACAGGGAATTACAATGAGCAGTTCTTC. Protein: CSASGTGNYNEQFF.

The chain links TRBV6-5 to TRBJ2-1, with 7 nucleotides matching TRBD2. Trimming cost V 7 bases and J 5 bases; bases outside gene matches: 11. The CDR3 runs to 15 residues. The germline V gene encodes CDR1 MNHEY and CDR2 SVGAGI. In DNA, the CDR3 is TGTGCCAGCAACCCGCGCGGGAGCTGGCACAATGAGCAGTTCTTC. This sequence encodes CASNPRGSWHNEQFF.